The next 23 T cell receptor beta chains were all read from a single sample in a study of blood T cell repertoires in COVID-19. Clones were read by immunoSEQ multiplex PCR, and TCRdb kept only the in-frame ones, dropping some. The table shows about 230,000 clones, with 86% occurring only once. What was sequenced was peripheral blood. The receptors here all came from a man aged 50-60 years with COVID-19, enrolled during active disease.

Points on this clone: This specimen includes other DNA sequences encoding the same CDR3. The chain is built from TRBV5-1 and TRBJ2-2, with TRBD2 identical over 8 bases. Germline CDR1 and CDR2: SGHRS and YFSETQ. The V and J ends lost 5 bases and 2 bases, in that order; junction bases with no gene match: 2. This CDR3 is 14 amino acids long. The CDR3 region is CASSLAGNTGELFF. CDR3 sequence (DNA): TGCGCCAGCAGTTTAGCGGGAAACACCGGGGAGCTGTTTTTT.

V usage is TRBV5-4 and J usage is TRBJ2-5; weak D call: TRBD2 (7 bases). Trimming removed 0 bases from V and 1 base from J, with 10 bases in between. Germline loops: CDR1 SGHNT, CDR2 YYREEE (reference sequence). The CDR3 consists of 15 residues. The CDR3, as DNA: TGTGCCAGCAGCTTGGAAGGGGGGGCCCAAGAGACCCAGTACTTC. This sequence encodes CASSLEGGAQETQYF.

The chain uses TRBV7-8 and TRBJ2-5, with TRBD2 matching 14 bases. J gave up 7 bases and V 4 bases, and 8 bases lay outside the gene matches. CDR3 length equals 16 residues. Germline lookup yields CDR1 SGHVS and CDR2 FQNEAQ. The CDR3 DNA is TGTGCCAGCAGCTCGGGACTAGCGGGAGTAGGTGGGACCCAGTACTTC. Its protein product is CASSSGLAGVGGTQYF.

On this clone: The junction differs from germline at one of its ends, possibly a read error. The chain employs TRBV7-2 and TRBJ2-3, with 14 bases aligning to TRBD2. This CDR3 region has 14 residues. CDR1 SGHTA and CDR2 FQGNSA come from the germline V gene. The CDR3 region is CASSYGPGTSGGSF. CDR3 DNA sequence: TGTGCCAGCAGCTACGGGCCCGGGACTAGCGGGGGTAGTTTT.

The V call is TRBV18, the J call TRBJ1-4, with a weak D call TRBD1 (5 bases). The CDR3 sequence is 16 residues long. Germline V gives CDR1 KGHSH, CDR2 LQKENI. The germline V and J ends were trimmed by 5 bases and 0 bases, with 13 bases remaining between them. CDR3 sequence (DNA): TGTGCCAGCTCAGGGGGGATACAAGCAACTAATGAAAAACTGTTTTTT. It encodes CASSGGIQATNEKLFF.

The chain joins TRBV10-1 to TRBJ2-1; D gene uncertain. The CDR3 runs to 16 residues. Germline V lookup: CDR1 WNHNN, CDR2 SYGVQD (reference sequence). Trimming took off 2 bases at V and 3 bases at J, with 14 bases between the two ends. The CDR3 bases are TGCGCCAGCAGTGAGGCGGATATTAGATTCTACAATGAGCAGTTCTTC. Its protein is CASSEADIRFYNEQFF.

The chain has TRBV30 and TRBJ2-2; D gene unclear. This CDR3 spans 13 amino acids. Per germline, CDR1 GTSNPN and CDR2 SVGIG (reference sequence). V gave up 8 bases and J gave up 1 base, with 11 bases separating them. CDR3 region: CALALWNTGELFF. CDR3 DNA: TGTGCCCTGGCCCTCTGGAACACCGGGGAGCTGTTTTTT.

The rearrangement joins TRBV5-4 to TRBJ1-1; no clear D. V was cut by 0 bases and J by 0 bases, with 6 bases left in between. The CDR3 spans 14 residues. CDR1 is SGHNT and CDR2 is YYREEE in the germline V gene (reference sequence). The CDR3 reads CASSLGLLNTEAFF. DNA of the CDR3: TGTGCCAGCAGCTTGGGACTGCTGAACACTGAAGCTTTCTTT.

In the case of this clone: Within the sample, other DNA sequences also encode this same CDR3. The chain couples TRBV9 to TRBJ1-3, with 8 nucleotides matching TRBD1. This CDR3 is built from 15 residues. In germline, CDR1 is SGDLS, CDR2 YYNGEE. V was clipped by 2 bases and J by 0 bases; unmatched bases: 1. CDR3 sequence: CASSVTGGSGNTIYF. DNA of the CDR3: TGTGCCAGCAGCGTCACAGGGGGCTCTGGAAACACCATATATTTT.

The table lists this clone with a count of one. This chain joins TRBV10-3 and TRBJ2-7, with TRBD1 as a possible D gene (5 bases). V lost 3 bases and J 2 bases, leaving 14 bases between the germline ends. The CDR3 runs 15 residues. Germline values: CDR1 ENHRY, CDR2 SYGVKD. The CDR3 sequence: CAISDEYRSTYEQYF. The CDR3 DNA follows: TGTGCCATCAGTGATGAGTACAGGAGCACCTACGAGCAGTACTTC.

The J gene is TRBJ2-7, the V gene TRBV18; TRBD2 is a possible D gene (6 bases). Germline V gene lookup returns CDR1 KGHSH and CDR2 LQKENI. Trimming shortened V by 5 bases and J by 2 bases, and 13 bases separated the two germline ends. The CDR3 spans 14 residues. CDR3 residues: CASSTGSITYEQYF. The CDR3 DNA follows: TGTGCCAGCTCAACCGGGAGTATCACCTACGAGCAGTACTTC. Looking up the rest from reference TRBV18 and TRBJ2-7 gives the full variable domain: NAGVMQNPRHLVRRRGQEARLRCSPMKGHSHVYWYRQLPEEGLKFMVYLQKENIIDESGMPKERFSAEFPKEGPSILRIQQVVRGDSAAYFCASSTGSITYEQYFGPGTRLTVT.

This clone was seen just once. The rearrangement links TRBV5-1 to TRBJ1-1, with 8 bases lining up with TRBD1. V shed 1 base, J shed 7 bases, and the junction held 9 bases outside the gene matches. Per the germline V gene, CDR1 is SGHRS and CDR2 is YFSETQ. CDR3 size: 15 residues. The CDR3 sequence is CASSLWTGRSGEAFF. As DNA, the CDR3 is TGCGCCAGCAGCTTGTGGACAGGGCGAAGTGGTGAAGCTTTCTTT.

This clone turned up a few times. V is TRBV5-1 and J is TRBJ1-6, with D tentatively TRBD1 (5 bases). The germline V gene encodes CDR1 SGHRS and CDR2 YFSETQ. Trimming stripped 0 bases from V and 9 bases from J, with 13 bases between. There are 15 residues in the CDR3. Here the CDR3 DNA reads TGCGCCAGCAGCTTGGGGGCGGGGGAAAGTTCACCCCTCCACTTT. Amino acid sequence: CASSLGAGESSPLHF.

The chain employs TRBV5-1 and TRBJ2-6; D perhaps matches TRBD2 (6 bases). This CDR3 spans 16 amino acids. Germline V gene data show CDR1 as SGHRS and CDR2 as YFSETQ. The germline V and J ends were trimmed by 0 bases and 4 bases, with 11 bases remaining between them. The CDR3 spells CASSLAGVTGANVLTF. CDR3 sequence (DNA): TGCGCCAGCAGCTTGGCGGGAGTGACCGGGGCCAACGTCCTGACTTTC.

The V and J genes are TRBV7-3 and TRBJ1-6, with unresolved D. V lost 0 bases and J lost 7, with 7 bases in between. The CDR3 contains 14 residues. Germline loops: CDR1 SGHTA, CDR2 FQGTGA. CDR3 loop: CASSLTSQNSPLHF. CDR3 nucleotide sequence: TGTGCCAGCAGCTTAACATCCCAGAATTCACCCCTCCACTTT. The variable domain in full, completed from reference TRBV7-3 and TRBJ1-6, reads GAGVSQTPSNKVTEKGKYVELRCDPISGHTALYWYRQSLGQGPEFLIYFQGTGAADDSGLPNDRFFAVRPEGSVSTLKIQRTERGDSAVYLCASSLTSQNSPLHFGNGTRLTVT.

A remark on this clone: This sample also contains other DNA sequences that code for the same CDR3. CDR3 sequence (DNA): TGTGCCAGCAGCCAAGGGAGCGAAAAACTGTTTTTT. Translating it yields CASSQGSEKLFF. The J gene is TRBJ1-4, the V gene TRBV3-1 (or the pseudogene TRBV3-2); D not resolved. Trimming took 1 base from V and 8 from J, leaving 5 bases between them. This CDR3 is built from 12 residues. Germline CDR1 and CDR2: LGHDT and YNNKEL (reference sequence).

This clone was seen a single time. This chain uses TRBV7-2 with TRBJ1-4; unclear D gene. CDR3 length equals 14 residues. Per germline, CDR1 SGHTA and CDR2 FQGNSA. The V gene lost 3 bases and the J gene lost 12 bases, with 17 bases spanning the gap. The CDR3 nucleotides are TGTGCCAGCAGCTTGAGCCTGAATAAGGAGGAACTGTTTTTT. This encodes CASSLSLNKEELFF.

The chain joins TRBV27 to TRBJ2-2; tentative D call: TRBD2 (5 bases). Trimming stripped 2 bases from V and 0 bases from J, with 10 bases between. CDR3 size: 16 residues. Germline-derived CDR1 and CDR2 are MNHEY and SMNVEV (reference sequence). The CDR3 bases are TGTGCCAGCAGTTTAGTGGGGAGTACGAACACCGGGGAGCTGTTTTTT. It translates to CASSLVGSTNTGELFF.

The CDR3 DNA sequence: TGCGCCAGCAGCAAAACCCCGGGGACCGGGGGTGAAAAACTGTTTTTT. This codes for CASSKTPGTGGEKLFF. The chain recombines TRBV5-1 with TRBJ1-4; a possible D gene is TRBD1 (5 bases). The germline V and J ends were trimmed by 4 bases and 7 bases, with 20 bases remaining between them. CDR3 length: 16 residues. Germline V lookup: CDR1 SGHRS, CDR2 YFSETQ.

The chain uses TRBV28 and TRBJ1-6, with 10 bases aligning to TRBD1. The trim removed 5 bases at V and 7 bases at J, leaving 8 bases unmatched. Germline V gene lookup returns CDR1 MDHEN and CDR2 SYDVKM. The CDR3 sequence is 16 residues long. CDR3 protein: CASSIREDRGNSPLHF. As DNA, the CDR3 is TGTGCCAGCAGTATTCGGGAGGACAGGGGGAATTCACCCCTCCACTTT.

CDR3 residues: CASTGTGGPQPQHF. The CDR3 DNA is TGTGCCAGCACCGGGACAGGGGGCCCTCAGCCCCAGCATTTT. This rearrangement joins TRBV2 to TRBJ1-5, with 12 positions matching TRBD1. V lost 7 bases to trimming and J lost 6 bases; unmatched junction nucleotides: 4. Germline V gene data show CDR1 as SNHLY and CDR2 as FYNNEI. The CDR3 sequence is 14 residues long. Full variable domain (outside the CDR3, taken from reference TRBV2 and TRBJ1-5): EPEVTQTPSHQVTQMGQEVILRCVPISNHLYFYWYRQILGQKVEFLVSFYNNEISEKSEIFDDQFSVERPDGSNFTLKIRSTKLEDSAMYFCASTGTGGPQPQHFGDGTRLSIL.

This rearrangement joins TRBV5-1 to TRBJ1-4; 8 bases agree with TRBD1. The germline V gene has CDR1 SGHRS and CDR2 YFSETQ. CDR3 length: 15 residues. The V and J ends lost 3 bases and 3 bases, in that order; junction bases with no gene match: 4. The CDR3 protein is CASSYHRGANEKLFF. In DNA, the CDR3 is TGCGCCAGCAGCTATCACAGGGGGGCTAATGAAAAACTGTTTTTT.

The chain combines TRBV27 with TRBJ1-5; tentatively, D is TRBD1 (5 bases). With 6 bases removed from V and 3 bases from J, the gap between germline ends came to 15 bases. From germline, CDR1 is MNHEY and CDR2 SMNVEV (reference sequence). There are 15 residues in the CDR3. The CDR3 DNA reads as TGTGCCAGCAGCCCTAATGCAGGGTACAATCAGCCCCAGCATTTT. Protein: CASSPNAGYNQPQHF.